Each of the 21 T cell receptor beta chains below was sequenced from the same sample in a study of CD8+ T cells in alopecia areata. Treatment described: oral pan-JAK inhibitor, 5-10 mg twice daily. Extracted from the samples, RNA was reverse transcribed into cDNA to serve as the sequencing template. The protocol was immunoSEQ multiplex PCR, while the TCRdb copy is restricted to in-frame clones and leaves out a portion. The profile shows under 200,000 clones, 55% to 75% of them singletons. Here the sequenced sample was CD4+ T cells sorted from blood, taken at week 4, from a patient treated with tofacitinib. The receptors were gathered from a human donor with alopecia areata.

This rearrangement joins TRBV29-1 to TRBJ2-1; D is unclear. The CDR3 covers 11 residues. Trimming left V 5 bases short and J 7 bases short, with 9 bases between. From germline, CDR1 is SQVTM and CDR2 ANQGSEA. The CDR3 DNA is TGCAGCGTTAGTGATCGGAATGAGCAGTTCTTC. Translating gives CSVSDRNEQFF.

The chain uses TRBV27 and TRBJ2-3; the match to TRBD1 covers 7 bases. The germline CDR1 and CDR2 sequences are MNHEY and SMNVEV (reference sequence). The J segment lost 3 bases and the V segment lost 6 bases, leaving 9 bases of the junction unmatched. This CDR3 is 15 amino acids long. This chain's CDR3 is CASSLGQVRTDTQYF. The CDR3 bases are TGTGCCAGCAGCCTTGGACAGGTTCGGACAGATACGCAGTATTTT.

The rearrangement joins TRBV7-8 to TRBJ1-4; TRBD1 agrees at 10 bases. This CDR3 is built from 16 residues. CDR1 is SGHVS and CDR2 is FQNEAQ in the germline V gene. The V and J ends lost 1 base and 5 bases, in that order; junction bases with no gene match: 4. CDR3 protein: CASSLVAGQGNEKLFF. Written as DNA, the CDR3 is TGTGCCAGCAGCTTAGTTGCGGGACAGGGGAATGAAAAACTGTTTTTT.

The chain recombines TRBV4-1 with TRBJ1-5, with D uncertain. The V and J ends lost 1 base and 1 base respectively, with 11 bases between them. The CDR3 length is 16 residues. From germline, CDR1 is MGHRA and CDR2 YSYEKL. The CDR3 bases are TGCGCCAGCAGCCAAGTGGTGAGAGGGAGCAATCAGCCCCAGCATTTT. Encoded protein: CASSQVVRGSNQPQHF.

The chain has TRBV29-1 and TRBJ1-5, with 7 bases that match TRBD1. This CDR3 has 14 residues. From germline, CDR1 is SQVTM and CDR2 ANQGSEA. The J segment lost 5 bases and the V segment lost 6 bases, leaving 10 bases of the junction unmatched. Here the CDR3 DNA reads TGCAGCGTCTCCACAGGGGTAGCATATCAGCCCCAGCATTTT. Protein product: CSVSTGVAYQPQHF.

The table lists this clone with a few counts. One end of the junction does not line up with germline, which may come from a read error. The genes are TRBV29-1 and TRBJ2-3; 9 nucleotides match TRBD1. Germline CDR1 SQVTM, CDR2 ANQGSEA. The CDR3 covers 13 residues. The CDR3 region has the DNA TGCAGTGTTGGACAGGGGTCCACGAATACGCAGTATTTT. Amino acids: CSVGQGSTNTQYF.

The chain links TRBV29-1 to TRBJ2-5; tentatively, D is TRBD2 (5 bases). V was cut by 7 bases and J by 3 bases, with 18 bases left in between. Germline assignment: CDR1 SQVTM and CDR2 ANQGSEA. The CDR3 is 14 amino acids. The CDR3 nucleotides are TGCAGCGCCTTTGGGCTAGCTGTGAAAGAGACCCAGTACTTC. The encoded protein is CSAFGLAVKETQYF.

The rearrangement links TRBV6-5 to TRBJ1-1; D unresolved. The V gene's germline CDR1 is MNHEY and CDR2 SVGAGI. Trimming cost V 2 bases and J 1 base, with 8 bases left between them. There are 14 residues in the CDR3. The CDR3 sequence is CASSYGPSNTEAFF. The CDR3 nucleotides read TGTGCCAGCAGTTACGGACCATCGAACACTGAAGCTTTCTTT.

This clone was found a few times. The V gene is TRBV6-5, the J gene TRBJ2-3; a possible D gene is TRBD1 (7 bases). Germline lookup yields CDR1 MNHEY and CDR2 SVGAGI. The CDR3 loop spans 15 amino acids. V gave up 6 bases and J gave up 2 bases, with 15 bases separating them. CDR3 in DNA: TGTGCCAGCAGGCCAGGGGGAGGTGTCACAGATACGCAGTATTTT. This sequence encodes CASRPGGGVTDTQYF.

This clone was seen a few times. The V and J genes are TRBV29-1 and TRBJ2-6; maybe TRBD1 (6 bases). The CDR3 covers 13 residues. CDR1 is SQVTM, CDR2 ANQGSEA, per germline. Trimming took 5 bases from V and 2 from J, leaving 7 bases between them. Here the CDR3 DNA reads TGCAGCGTTACAGGGACTGGGGCCAACGTCCTGACTTTC. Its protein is CSVTGTGANVLTF.

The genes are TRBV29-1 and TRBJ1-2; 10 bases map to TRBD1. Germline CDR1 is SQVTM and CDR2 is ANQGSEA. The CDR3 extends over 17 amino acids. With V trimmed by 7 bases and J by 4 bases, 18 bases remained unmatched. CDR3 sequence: CSAELRLGTGVSYGYTF. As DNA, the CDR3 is TGCAGCGCCGAATTACGGTTGGGGACAGGGGTTAGCTATGGCTACACCTTC.

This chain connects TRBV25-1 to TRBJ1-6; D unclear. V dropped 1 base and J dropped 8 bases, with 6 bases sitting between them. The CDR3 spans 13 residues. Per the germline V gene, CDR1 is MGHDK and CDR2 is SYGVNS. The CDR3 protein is CASSEFKDSPLHF. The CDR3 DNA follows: TGTGCCAGCAGTGAATTTAAGGATTCACCCCTCCACTTT. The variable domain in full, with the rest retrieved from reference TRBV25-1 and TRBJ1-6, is EADIYQTPRYLVIGTGKKITLECSQTMGHDKMYWYQQDPGMELHLIHYSYGVNSTEKGDLSSESTVSRIRTEHFPLTLESARPSHTSQYLCASSEFKDSPLHFGNGTRLTVT.

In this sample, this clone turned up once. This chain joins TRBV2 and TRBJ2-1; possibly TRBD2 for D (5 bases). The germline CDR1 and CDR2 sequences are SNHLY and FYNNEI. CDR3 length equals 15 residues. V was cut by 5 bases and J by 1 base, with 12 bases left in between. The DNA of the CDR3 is TGTGCCAGCAGTATCAGCCGGGGTTCCTACAATGAGCAGTTCTTC. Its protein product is CASSISRGSYNEQFF.

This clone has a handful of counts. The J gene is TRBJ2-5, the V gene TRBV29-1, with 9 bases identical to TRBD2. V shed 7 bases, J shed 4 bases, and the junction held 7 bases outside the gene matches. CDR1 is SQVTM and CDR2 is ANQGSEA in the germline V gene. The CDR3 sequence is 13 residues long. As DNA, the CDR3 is TGCAGCGGAGCGGGGGGCCAAGGAGAGACCCAGTACTTC. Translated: CSGAGGQGETQYF.

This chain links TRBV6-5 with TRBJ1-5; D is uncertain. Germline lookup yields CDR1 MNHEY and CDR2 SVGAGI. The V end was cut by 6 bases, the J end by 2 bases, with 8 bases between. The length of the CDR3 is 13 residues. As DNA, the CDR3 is TGTGCCAGCAGGGTCGACGGCAATCAGCCCCAGCATTTT. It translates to CASRVDGNQPQHF.

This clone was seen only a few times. CDR3 DNA: TGTGCCAGCAGGGGACAGGAGAGTAGCAATGAGCAGTTCTTC. It specifies CASRGQESSNEQFF. The chain links TRBV2 to TRBJ2-1; TRBD1 matches at 8 bases. V trimming: 6 bases; J trimming: 6 bases; junction bases outside the gene matches: 7. This CDR3 spans 14 amino acids. Germline V gene data show CDR1 as SNHLY and CDR2 as FYNNEI.

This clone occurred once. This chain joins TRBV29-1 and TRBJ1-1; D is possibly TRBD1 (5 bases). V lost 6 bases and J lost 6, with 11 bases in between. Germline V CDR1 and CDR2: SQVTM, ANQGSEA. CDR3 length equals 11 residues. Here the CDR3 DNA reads TGCAGCGTCCTAGGAGGGGCTGAAGCTTTCTTT. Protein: CSVLGGAEAFF.

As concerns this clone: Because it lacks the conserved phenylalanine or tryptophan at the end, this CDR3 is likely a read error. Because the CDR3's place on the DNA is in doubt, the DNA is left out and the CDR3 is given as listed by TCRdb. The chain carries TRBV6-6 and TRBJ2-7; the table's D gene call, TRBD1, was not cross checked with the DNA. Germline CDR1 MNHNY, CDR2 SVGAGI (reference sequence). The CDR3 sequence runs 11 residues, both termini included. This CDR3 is CASSGQGAPDL.

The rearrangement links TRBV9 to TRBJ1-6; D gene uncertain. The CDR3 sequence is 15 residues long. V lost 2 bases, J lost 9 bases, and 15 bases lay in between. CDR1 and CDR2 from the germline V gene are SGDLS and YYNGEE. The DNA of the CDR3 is TGTGCCAGCAGCGTTCAAGATACCCCCCGTTCACCCCTCCACTTT. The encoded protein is CASSVQDTPRSPLHF.

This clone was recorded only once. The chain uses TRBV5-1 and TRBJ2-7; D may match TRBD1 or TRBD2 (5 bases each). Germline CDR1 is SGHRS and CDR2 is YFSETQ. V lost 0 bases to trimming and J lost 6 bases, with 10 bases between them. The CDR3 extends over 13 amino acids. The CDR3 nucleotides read TGCGCCAGCAGCTTGGAGAGGGGCGGCGAGCAGTACTTC. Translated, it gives CASSLERGGEQYF.

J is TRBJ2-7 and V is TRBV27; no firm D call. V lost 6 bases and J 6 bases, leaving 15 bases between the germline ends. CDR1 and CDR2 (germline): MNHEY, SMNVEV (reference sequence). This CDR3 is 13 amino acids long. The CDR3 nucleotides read TGTGCCAGCAGAGAAGTTGTCGATGCCGAGCAGTACTTC. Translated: CASREVVDAEQYF.